Only a few counts were recorded for the clone carrying this TCR beta chain. With 4 bases clipped from V and 3 bases from J, the junction kept 11 bases outside the gene matches. The CDR3 totals 16 residues. Germline V gene lookup returns CDR1 LGHDT and CDR2 YNNKEL (reference sequence). Original processing notes: Reference gene primer amplification gave estimated nucleated cell counts. Some clones are missing from TCRdb's copy, which holds only in-frame ones; the method was immunoSEQ multiplex PCR. V, J and clone size are taken as reported in that table, and D and trimming were inferred from the DNA itself. Found here are hundreds of thousands of clones, around nine tenths of them singletons; the top ten hold over 1%. These data come from a study of blood T cell repertoires in COVID-19. Study in general: Researchers got acute and convalescent COVID-19 samples from the United States, Italy and Spain.

Sequencing was done on a sample of peripheral blood. The TCR comes from a man between 65 and 85 years old with acute or convalescent COVID-19. The V gene is TRBV3-1 (or the pseudogene TRBV3-2), the J gene TRBJ2-7; 8 positions match TRBD1. The CDR3, as DNA: TGTGCCAGCAGCCGACGTGATATTACAGGGGGCTACGAGCAGTACTTC. Its translation: CASSRRDITGGYEQYF.